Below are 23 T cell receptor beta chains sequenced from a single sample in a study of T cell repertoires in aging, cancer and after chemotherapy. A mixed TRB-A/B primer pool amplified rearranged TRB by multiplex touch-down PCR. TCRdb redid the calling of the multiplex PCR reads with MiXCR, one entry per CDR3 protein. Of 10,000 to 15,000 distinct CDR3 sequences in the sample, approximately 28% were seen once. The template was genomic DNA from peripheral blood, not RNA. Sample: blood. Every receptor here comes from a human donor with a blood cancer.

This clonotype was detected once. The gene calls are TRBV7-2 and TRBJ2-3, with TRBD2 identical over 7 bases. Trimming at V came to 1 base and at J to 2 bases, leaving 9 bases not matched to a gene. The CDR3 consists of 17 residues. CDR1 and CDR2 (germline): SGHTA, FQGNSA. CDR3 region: CASSLDGGGGYTDTQYF. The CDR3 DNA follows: TGTGCCAGCAGCTTAGATGGGGGGGGGGGATACACAGATACGCAGTATTTT.

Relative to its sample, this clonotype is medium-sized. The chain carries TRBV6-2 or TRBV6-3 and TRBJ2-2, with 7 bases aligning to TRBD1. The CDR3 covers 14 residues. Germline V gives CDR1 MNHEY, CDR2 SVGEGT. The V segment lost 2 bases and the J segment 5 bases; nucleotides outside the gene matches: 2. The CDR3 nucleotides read TGTGCCAGCAGTTACACAGGGGAAACCGGGGAGCTGTTTTTT. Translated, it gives CASSYTGETGELFF.

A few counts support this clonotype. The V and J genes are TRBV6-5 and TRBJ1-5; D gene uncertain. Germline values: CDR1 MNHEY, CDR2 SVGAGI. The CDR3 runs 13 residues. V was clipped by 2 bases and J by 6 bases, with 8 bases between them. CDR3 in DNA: TGTGCCAGCAGTTACGGTGTCACTCAGCCCCAGCATTTT. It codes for CASSYGVTQPQHF.

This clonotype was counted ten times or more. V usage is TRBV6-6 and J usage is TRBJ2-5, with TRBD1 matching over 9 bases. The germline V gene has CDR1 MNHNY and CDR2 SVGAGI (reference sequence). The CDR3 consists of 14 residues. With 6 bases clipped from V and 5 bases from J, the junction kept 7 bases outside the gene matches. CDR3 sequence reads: CASREDRGRETQYF. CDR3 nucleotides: TGTGCCAGCAGGGAGGACAGGGGACGCGAGACCCAGTACTTC.

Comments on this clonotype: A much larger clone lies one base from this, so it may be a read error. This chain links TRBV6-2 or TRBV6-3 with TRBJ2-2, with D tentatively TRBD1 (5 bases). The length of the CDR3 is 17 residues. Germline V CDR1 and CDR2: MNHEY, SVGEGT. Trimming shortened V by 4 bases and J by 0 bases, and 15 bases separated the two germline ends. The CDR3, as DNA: TGTGCCAGCAGTTTCTCGAAACCAGGGCCGAACACCGGGGAGCTGTTTTTT. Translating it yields CASSFSKPGPNTGELFF.

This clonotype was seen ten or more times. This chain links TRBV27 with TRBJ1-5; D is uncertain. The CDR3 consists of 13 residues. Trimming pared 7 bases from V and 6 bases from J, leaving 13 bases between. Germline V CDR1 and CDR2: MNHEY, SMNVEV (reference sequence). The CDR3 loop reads CASTPLPGQPQHF. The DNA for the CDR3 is TGTGCCAGCACCCCACTCCCAGGTCAGCCCCAGCATTTT.

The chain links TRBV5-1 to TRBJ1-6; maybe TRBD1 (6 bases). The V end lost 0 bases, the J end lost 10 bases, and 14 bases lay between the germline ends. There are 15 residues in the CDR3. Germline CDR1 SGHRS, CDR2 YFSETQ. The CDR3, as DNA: TGCGCCAGCAGCTTGGCCGTAGGGGGGAACTCACCCCTCCACTTT. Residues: CASSLAVGGNSPLHF.

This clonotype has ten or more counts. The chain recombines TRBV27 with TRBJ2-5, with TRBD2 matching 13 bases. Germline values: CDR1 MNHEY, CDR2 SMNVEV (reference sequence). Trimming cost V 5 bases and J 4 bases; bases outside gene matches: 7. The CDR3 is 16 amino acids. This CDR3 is CASSPTSGGAPETQYF. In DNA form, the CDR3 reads TGTGCCAGCAGTCCAACTAGCGGGGGGGCCCCAGAGACCCAGTACTTC.

CDR3 in amino acids: CASSLRWSGAGEKETQYF. In DNA form, the CDR3 reads TGTGCCAGCAGCTTACGGTGGAGCGGGGCCGGGGAAAAAGAGACCCAGTACTTC. This chain uses TRBV7-9 with TRBJ2-5; 7 bases agree with TRBD2. CDR1 is SEHNR and CDR2 is FQNEAQ in the germline V gene (reference sequence). The CDR3 length is 18 residues. The trim removed 2 bases at V and 3 bases at J, leaving 15 bases unmatched.

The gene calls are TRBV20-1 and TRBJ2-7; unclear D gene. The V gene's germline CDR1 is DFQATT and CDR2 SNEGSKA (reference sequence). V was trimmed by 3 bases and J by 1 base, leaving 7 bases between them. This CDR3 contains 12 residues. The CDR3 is CSASVISYEQYF. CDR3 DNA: TGCAGTGCTAGTGTGATATCCTACGAGCAGTACTTC.

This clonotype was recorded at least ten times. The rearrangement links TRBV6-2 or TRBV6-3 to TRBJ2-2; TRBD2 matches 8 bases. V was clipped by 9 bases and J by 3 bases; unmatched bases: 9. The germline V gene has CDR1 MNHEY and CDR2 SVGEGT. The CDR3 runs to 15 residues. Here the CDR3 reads CASGGGGPYTGELFF. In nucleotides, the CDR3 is TGTGCCAGTGGTGGCGGGGGGCCTTACACCGGGGAGCTGTTTTTT.

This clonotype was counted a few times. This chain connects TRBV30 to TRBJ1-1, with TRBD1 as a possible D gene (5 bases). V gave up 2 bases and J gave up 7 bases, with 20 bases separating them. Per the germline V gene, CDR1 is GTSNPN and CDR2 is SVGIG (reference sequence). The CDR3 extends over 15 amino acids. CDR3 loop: CAWSLTDSSLGEAFF. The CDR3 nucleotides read TGTGCCTGGAGTTTAACAGACAGTTCACTGGGTGAAGCTTTCTTT.

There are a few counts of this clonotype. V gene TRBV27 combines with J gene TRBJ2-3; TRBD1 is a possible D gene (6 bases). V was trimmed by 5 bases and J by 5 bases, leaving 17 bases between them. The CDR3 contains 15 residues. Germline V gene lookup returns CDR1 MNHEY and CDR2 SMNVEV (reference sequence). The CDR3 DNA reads TGTGCCAGCAGTCAGGGGACGGGCTATTTAGATACGCAGTATTTT. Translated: CASSQGTGYLDTQYF.

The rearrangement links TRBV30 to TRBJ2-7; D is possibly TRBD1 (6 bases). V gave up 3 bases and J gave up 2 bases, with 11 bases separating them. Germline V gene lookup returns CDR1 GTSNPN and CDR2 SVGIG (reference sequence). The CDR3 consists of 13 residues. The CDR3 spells CAWSRDRPYEQYV. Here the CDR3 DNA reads TGTGCCTGGAGCAGAGACAGGCCCTACGAGCAGTACGTC.

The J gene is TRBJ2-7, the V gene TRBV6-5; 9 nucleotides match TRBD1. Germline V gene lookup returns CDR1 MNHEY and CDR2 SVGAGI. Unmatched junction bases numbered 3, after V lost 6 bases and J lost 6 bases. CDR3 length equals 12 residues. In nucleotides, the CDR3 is TGTGCCAGCAGATGGGACAGGGTCGAGCAGTACTTC. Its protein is CASRWDRVEQYF.

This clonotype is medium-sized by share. For the CDR3, the DNA is TGTGCCAGCAGTTACGCGGAGAGGGAGACCCAGTACTTC. Translated: CASSYAERETQYF. This chain links TRBV6-6 with TRBJ2-5; D call uncertain. The CDR3 runs 13 residues. Germline V gives CDR1 MNHNY, CDR2 SVGAGI (reference sequence). The V gene lost 2 bases and the J gene lost 5 bases, with 9 bases spanning the gap.

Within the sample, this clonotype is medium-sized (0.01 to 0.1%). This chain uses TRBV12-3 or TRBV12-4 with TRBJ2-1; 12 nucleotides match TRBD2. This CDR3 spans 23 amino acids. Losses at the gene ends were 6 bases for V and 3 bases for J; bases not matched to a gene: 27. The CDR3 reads CASSPLWAQDGLAGPVDYNEQFF. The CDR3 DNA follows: TGTGCCAGCAGCCCCCTCTGGGCGCAGGATGGACTAGCGGGGCCCGTCGACTACAATGAGCAGTTCTTC.

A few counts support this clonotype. CDR3 sequence reads: CASSSVGEGKNGYTF. Here the CDR3 DNA reads TGTGCCAGCAGCTCAGTTGGGGAGGGTAAGAATGGCTACACCTTC. The J gene is TRBJ1-2, the V gene TRBV27, with D uncertain. The germline V and J ends were trimmed by 6 bases and 6 bases, with 20 bases remaining between them. CDR3 length: 15 residues. Germline CDR1 is MNHEY and CDR2 is SMNVEV (reference sequence).

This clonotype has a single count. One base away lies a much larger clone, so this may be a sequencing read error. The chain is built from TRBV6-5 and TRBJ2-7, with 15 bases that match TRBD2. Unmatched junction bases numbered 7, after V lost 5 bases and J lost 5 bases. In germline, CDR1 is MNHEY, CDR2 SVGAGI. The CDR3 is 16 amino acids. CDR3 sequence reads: CASSRGTSGGSNEQYF. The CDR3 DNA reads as TGTGCCAGCAGTCGCGGGACTAGCGGGGGGAGCAACGAGCAGTACTTC.

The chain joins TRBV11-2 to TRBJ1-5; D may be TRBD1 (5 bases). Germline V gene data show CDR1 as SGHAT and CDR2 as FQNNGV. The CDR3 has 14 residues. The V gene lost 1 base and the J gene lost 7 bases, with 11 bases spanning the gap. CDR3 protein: CASSLGTGDQPQHF. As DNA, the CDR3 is TGTGCCAGCAGCTTAGGAACCGGGGACCAGCCCCAGCATTTT.

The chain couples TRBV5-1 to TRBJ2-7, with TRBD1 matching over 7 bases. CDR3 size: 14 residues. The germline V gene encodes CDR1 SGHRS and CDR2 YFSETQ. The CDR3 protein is CASSLETGSSEQYV. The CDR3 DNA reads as TGCGCCAGCAGCTTGGAGACAGGGTCCTCCGAGCAGTACGTC.

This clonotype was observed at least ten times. CDR3 amino acids: CASSPIQGGDEQYV. CDR3 sequence (DNA): TGTGCCAGCTCACCGATACAGGGTGGGGACGAGCAGTACGTC. This chain links TRBV18 with TRBJ2-7; tentative D call: TRBD1 (6 bases). CDR3 length: 14 amino acids. CDR1 and CDR2 from the germline V gene are KGHSH and LQKENI. V lost 3 bases and J lost 5, with 14 bases in between.

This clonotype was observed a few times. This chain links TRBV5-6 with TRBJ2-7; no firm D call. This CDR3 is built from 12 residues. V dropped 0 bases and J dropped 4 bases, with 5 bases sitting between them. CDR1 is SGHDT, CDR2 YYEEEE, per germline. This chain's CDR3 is CASSLEYYEQYF. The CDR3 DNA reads TGTGCCAGCAGCTTGGAATATTACGAGCAGTACTTC. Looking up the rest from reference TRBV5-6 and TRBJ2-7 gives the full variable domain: DAGVTQSPTHLIKTRGQQVTLRCSPKSGHDTVSWYQQALGQGPQFIFQYYEEEERQRGNFPDRFSGHQFPNYSSELNVNALLLGDSALYLCASSLEYYEQYFGPGTRLTVT.